One sample yielded the 32 T cell receptor beta chains listed below, sequenced in a study of blood T cell repertoires in COVID-19. Clones were sequenced by immunoSEQ multiplex PCR, and TCRdb holds only the in-frame ones, with some missing. The data show about 76,000 clones, around 78% seen once. Sample: peripheral blood. These receptors all stem from a human donor in a cohort sampled during active COVID-19.

The chain recombines TRBV11-2 with TRBJ2-5; possibly TRBD1 for D (6 bases). The V gene's germline CDR1 is SGHAT and CDR2 FQNNGV. The V end lost 5 bases, the J end lost 3 bases, and 16 bases lay between the germline ends. The CDR3 extends over 15 amino acids. The CDR3 region has the DNA TGTGCCAGCAGCCCGTGGGTTGGGGGCGAAGAGACCCAGTACTTC. It encodes CASSPWVGGEETQYF.

The chain is built from TRBV27 and TRBJ1-1, with 10 bases fitting TRBD1. This CDR3 has 16 residues. V dropped 6 bases and J dropped 6; count of bases not matched to a gene: 13. Germline loops: CDR1 MNHEY, CDR2 SMNVEV (reference sequence). CDR3 sequence: CASSQIPGQGNPEAFF. In nucleotides, the CDR3 is TGTGCCAGCAGCCAGATTCCGGGACAGGGGAATCCTGAAGCTTTCTTT.

V gene TRBV28 combines with J gene TRBJ1-5; TRBD1 aligns across 8 bases. The junction had 3 bases not matched to a gene; V was cut back by 2 bases and J by 6 bases. The CDR3 runs to 14 residues. The germline CDR1 and CDR2 sequences are MDHEN and SYDVKM. Here the CDR3 reads CASSLTGGIQPQHF. CDR3 in DNA: TGTGCCAGCAGTTTAACAGGGGGTATTCAGCCCCAGCATTTT.

The chain links TRBV19 to TRBJ1-4; no clear D gene. The CDR3 extends over 12 amino acids. Germline V gene data show CDR1 as LNHDA and CDR2 as SQIVND (reference sequence). The germline V and J ends were trimmed by 7 bases and 5 bases, with 8 bases remaining between them. CDR3 loop: CASKFVNEKLFF. DNA of the CDR3: TGTGCCAGTAAATTCGTGAATGAAAAACTGTTTTTT. Full variable domain (missing parts from reference TRBV19 and TRBJ1-4): DGGITQSPKYLFRKEGQNVTLSCEQNLNHDAMYWYRQDPGQGLRLIYYSQIVNDFQKGDIAEGYSVSREKKESFPLTVTSAQKNPTAFYLCASKFVNEKLFFGSGTQLSVL.

The chain has TRBV27 and TRBJ2-3; 15 bases are a match to TRBD2. The junction had 6 bases not matched to a gene; V was cut back by 7 bases and J by 4 bases. There are 16 residues in the CDR3. CDR1 and CDR2 (germline): MNHEY, SMNVEV (reference sequence). CDR3 DNA sequence: TGTGCCAGCAAGGGGACTAGCGGGGGGAGGCCAGATACGCAGTATTTT. Protein sequence: CASKGTSGGRPDTQYF.

The chain is built from TRBV29-1 and TRBJ2-7, with a possible D match to TRBD1 (6 bases). The V end lost 4 bases, the J end lost 8 bases, and 18 bases lay between the germline ends. Germline CDR1 reads SQVTM; CDR2 reads ANQGSEA. This CDR3 is 13 amino acids long. The CDR3 DNA reads as TGCAGCGTTGTAAGGGGGACACAGAACCAGCAGTACTTC. Translation gives CSVVRGTQNQQYF.

This sequence joins TRBV4-3 and TRBJ2-5; TRBD1 is a possible D gene (5 bases). The CDR3 length is 15 residues. V lost 0 bases, J lost 0 bases, and 8 bases lay in between. Germline CDR1 and CDR2: LGHNA and YSLEER. CDR3 DNA sequence: TGCGCCAGCAGCCAAGATCCAGGGAACCAAGAGACCCAGTACTTC. It translates to CASSQDPGNQETQYF.

The CDR3 region has the DNA TGTGCCAGCAGCTCAACCTTCTCCAGGGGAGCTCCCGAGCAGTACTTC. Amino acids: CASSSTFSRGAPEQYF. The chain combines TRBV13 with TRBJ2-7, with D possibly TRBD1 on 6 matching bases. CDR1 PRHDT and CDR2 FYEKMQ come from the germline V gene (reference sequence). The CDR3 spans 16 residues. V lost 4 bases to trimming and J lost 6 bases, with 22 bases between them.

The CDR3 DNA reads TGTGCCAGCAGCTTAACTAGCGGGAGTCCCTACAATGAGCAGTTCTTC. Amino acid sequence: CASSLTSGSPYNEQFF. The chain uses TRBV7-7 and TRBJ2-1, with 11 bases matching TRBD2. V lost 2 bases, J lost 2 bases, and 2 bases stayed unmatched. Germline CDR1 is SSHAT and CDR2 is FNYEAQ (reference sequence). The CDR3 totals 16 residues.

The sample holds one count of this clone. Its ends do not fully match the called genes, so a read error is possible. This sequence joins TRBV7-7 and TRBJ2-5; 7 positions agree with TRBD1. The germline gives CDR1 SSHAT, CDR2 FNYEAQ (reference sequence). This CDR3 comprises 15 residues. CDR3 sequence (DNA): TGTGCTAGCAGCTTAGTAGGGACAGATAAAGAGACCCAGTACTTC. This sequence encodes CASSLVGTDKETQYF.

This clone has just a few counts. The DNA for the CDR3 is TGCGCCAGCAGGGGGGGGACTCGGAGAGGGGTTTTCTACAATGAGCAGTTCTTC. Residues: CASRGGTRRGVFYNEQFF. This sequence joins TRBV5-1 and TRBJ2-1; 7 bases fit TRBD2. Germline V CDR1 and CDR2: SGHRS, YFSETQ. J gave up 3 bases and V 5 bases, and 17 bases lay outside the gene matches. This CDR3 contains 18 residues. Looking up the rest from reference TRBV5-1 and TRBJ2-1 gives the full variable domain: KAGVTQTPRYLIKTRGQQVTLSCSPISGHRSVSWYQQTPGQGLQFLFEYFSETQRNKGNFPGRFSGRQFSNSRSEMNVSTLELGDSALYLCASRGGTRRGVFYNEQFFGPGTRLTVL.

This chain uses TRBV11-2 with TRBJ1-2, with D possibly matching TRBD1 (5 bases). CDR1 and CDR2 from the germline V gene are SGHAT and FQNNGV. Trimming left V 7 bases short and J 6 bases short, with 21 bases between. CDR3 size: 15 residues. The CDR3 sequence is CASNFPGRGNNGYTF. CDR3 sequence (DNA): TGTGCCAGCAACTTTCCGGGGCGGGGGAACAATGGCTACACCTTC.

This clone showed up just a few times. V gene TRBV7-2 combines with J gene TRBJ2-7; tentatively, D is TRBD1 (6 bases). From germline, CDR1 is SGHTA and CDR2 FQGNSA. V was cut by 0 bases and J by 5 bases, with 14 bases left in between. The length of the CDR3 is 15 residues. The CDR3: CASSLALTGKNEQYF. The CDR3 DNA sequence: TGTGCCAGCAGCTTAGCTCTGACAGGTAAAAACGAGCAGTACTTC.

V gene TRBV7-9 combines with J gene TRBJ1-1; the match to TRBD1 covers 8 bases. Germline CDR1 SEHNR, CDR2 FQNEAQ (reference sequence). Trimming cost V 5 bases and J 5 bases; bases outside gene matches: 13. This CDR3 is 16 amino acids long. CDR3 in amino acids: CASSVAGTGVLTEAFF. Written as DNA, the CDR3 is TGTGCCAGCAGCGTGGCCGGGACAGGAGTCTTGACTGAAGCTTTCTTT.

This clone showed up just a few times. The chain has TRBV27 and TRBJ2-5; 8 bases map to TRBD2. The CDR3 length is 15 residues. J was trimmed by 2 bases and V by 7 bases; bases with no gene match: 9. Germline CDR1 reads MNHEY; CDR2 reads SMNVEV (reference sequence). CDR3 amino acids: CASTTISGTQETQYF. The CDR3 nucleotides are TGTGCCAGCACTACGATTAGCGGGACACAAGAGACCCAGTACTTC.

This clone was recorded a few times. V is TRBV3-1 (or the pseudogene TRBV3-2) and J is TRBJ1-6, with D possibly being TRBD1 (5 bases). The CDR3 loop spans 14 amino acids. CDR1 and CDR2 (germline): LGHDT, YNNKEL (reference sequence). Trimming took 3 bases from V and 5 from J, leaving 8 bases between them. The CDR3 nucleotides read TGTGCCAGCAGCCAGGAGGGGAATAATTCACCCCTCCACTTT. Translation: CASSQEGNNSPLHF.

The chain recombines TRBV4-1 with TRBJ2-7; 10 bases line up with TRBD1. Losses at the gene ends were 1 base for V and 2 bases for J; bases not matched to a gene: 5. This CDR3 spans 16 amino acids. Germline V gene lookup returns CDR1 MGHRA and CDR2 YSYEKL. DNA of the CDR3: TGCGCCAGCAGCCAAGGGAAGACAGGGGGCACCTACGAGCAGTACTTC. Residues: CASSQGKTGGTYEQYF.

This sequence joins TRBV12-3 or TRBV12-4 and TRBJ2-7; 7 nucleotides match TRBD2. After removal of 8 bases from V and 3 bases from J, the junction contained 4 bases not matched to a gene. The CDR3 loop spans 12 amino acids. In DNA form, the CDR3 reads TGTGCCAGCGGCGGGAGTAGCTACGAGCAGTACTTC. It is translated as CASGGSSYEQYF.

The genes are TRBV6-5 and TRBJ2-1; D is ambiguous. This CDR3 has 14 amino acids. Deletions cut 6 bases from V and 5 bases from J, with 14 bases between. In germline, CDR1 is MNHEY, CDR2 SVGAGI. Here the CDR3 reads CASSAITVHNEQFF. The CDR3 bases are TGTGCCAGCAGCGCGATCACCGTGCACAATGAGCAGTTCTTC.

This chain links TRBV19 with TRBJ1-2, with a possible D match to TRBD1 (5 bases). The CDR3 has 15 residues. The ends were cut back, 3 bases at V and 8 bases at J, with 19 bases in the middle. In germline, CDR1 is LNHDA, CDR2 SQIVND (reference sequence). In DNA form, the CDR3 reads TGTGCCAGTAGTATCGAGTCGGGCAGGGTCAACGGCTACACCTTC. Encoded protein: CASSIESGRVNGYTF. The complete variable domain, with remaining parts taken from reference TRBV19 and TRBJ1-2, reads DGGITQSPKYLFRKEGQNVTLSCEQNLNHDAMYWYRQDPGQGLRLIYYSQIVNDFQKGDIAEGYSVSREKKESFPLTVTSAQKNPTAFYLCASSIESGRVNGYTFGSGTRLTVV.

The chain couples TRBV10-3 to TRBJ2-5; 7 bases line up with TRBD1. The CDR3 sequence is 14 residues long. The V gene's germline CDR1 is ENHRY and CDR2 SYGVKD. After removal of 4 bases from V and 2 bases from J, the junction contained 4 bases not matched to a gene. This CDR3 is CAISGGTEQETQYF. Here the CDR3 DNA reads TGTGCCATCAGTGGGGGGACAGAGCAAGAGACCCAGTACTTC.

The sample holds a few counts of this clone. The chain joins TRBV28 to TRBJ2-2; 11 positions match TRBD1. The germline gives CDR1 MDHEN, CDR2 SYDVKM. The trim removed 6 bases at V and 7 bases at J, leaving 19 bases unmatched. CDR3 size: 19 residues. In DNA form, the CDR3 reads TGTGCCAGCAGCCCCGGGACAGGGGGTTTCGGGAGTCTGGTCGGGGAGCTGTTTTTT. Translating it yields CASSPGTGGFGSLVGELFF.

This clone was detected once. The rearrangement joins TRBV7-2 to TRBJ1-5; perhaps TRBD1 as D (5 bases). V was clipped by 1 base and J by 6 bases, with 13 bases between them. CDR1 and CDR2 (germline): SGHTA, FQGNSA. This CDR3 region has 15 residues. The CDR3 here is CASSLEFGGSQPQHF. The DNA of the CDR3 is TGTGCCAGCAGCTTAGAATTCGGGGGGAGTCAGCCCCAGCATTTT. The full variable domain, with the rest looked up from reference TRBV7-2 and TRBJ1-5, is GAGVSQSPSNKVTEKGKDVELRCDPISGHTALYWYRQSLGQGLEFLIYFQGNSAPDKSGLPSDRFSAERTGGSVSTLTIQRTQQEDSAVYLCASSLEFGGSQPQHFGDGTRLSIL.

This clone has just a few counts. This sequence joins TRBV7-2 and TRBJ2-4; possible D gene TRBD2, 6 bases. Trimming took 0 bases from V and 7 from J, leaving 13 bases between them. Germline values: CDR1 SGHTA, CDR2 FQGNSA. The CDR3 spans 15 residues. CDR3 in DNA: TGTGCCAGCAGCTTAGCGGGAGGCGCTTCTAACATTCAGTACTTC. Translation gives CASSLAGGASNIQYF.

The chain couples TRBV10-3 to TRBJ2-2; D uncertain. This CDR3 is built from 15 residues. The V end lost 9 bases, the J end lost 0 bases, and 14 bases lay between the germline ends. The germline V gene has CDR1 ENHRY and CDR2 SYGVKD. The CDR3 DNA reads TGTGCCATTCCAAAAGACTTCGCGAACACCGGGGAGCTGTTTTTT. This encodes CAIPKDFANTGELFF.

The chain combines TRBV7-8 with TRBJ2-2, with D uncertain. This CDR3 is built from 12 residues. CDR1 is SGHVS, CDR2 FQNEAQ, per germline. Trimming pared 4 bases from V and 5 bases from J, leaving 5 bases between. DNA for the CDR3: TGTGCCAGCAGCTATATGACCGGGGAGCTGTTTTTT. Its translation: CASSYMTGELFF.

The V and J genes are TRBV9 and TRBJ1-1, with a weak D call TRBD1 (5 bases). The CDR3 is 13 amino acids. V lost 3 bases and J 1 base, leaving 7 bases between the germline ends. Germline values: CDR1 SGDLS, CDR2 YYNGEE. The CDR3 reads CASSAQGNTEAFF. CDR3 sequence (DNA): TGTGCCAGCAGCGCTCAGGGGAACACTGAAGCTTTCTTT.

The J gene is TRBJ2-7, the V gene TRBV30; 11 bases are a match to TRBD1. Germline lookup yields CDR1 GTSNPN and CDR2 SVGIG (reference sequence). This CDR3 is built from 14 residues. The ends lost 3 bases at V and 3 bases at J; junction bases unmatched: 4. The CDR3: CAWRGQGELYEQYF. CDR3 sequence (DNA): TGTGCCTGGAGGGGACAGGGGGAACTCTACGAGCAGTACTTC. The complete variable domain, with remaining parts taken from reference TRBV30 and TRBJ2-7, reads SQTIHQWPATLVQPVGSPLSLECTVEGTSNPNLYWYRQAAGRGLQLLFYSVGIGQISSEVPQNLSASRPQDRQFILSSKKLLLSDSGFYLCAWRGQGELYEQYFGPGTRLTVT.

The rearrangement links TRBV3-1 (or the pseudogene TRBV3-2) to TRBJ2-7; the D is unclear. Between the trimmed V and J ends, which lost 1 base and 1 base, there was a span of 11 bases. Germline V gene lookup returns CDR1 LGHDT and CDR2 YNNKEL (reference sequence). The CDR3 extends over 15 amino acids. DNA for the CDR3: TGTGCCAGCAGCCAAGGTATCACTTTATCCTACGAGCAGTACTTC. Amino acid sequence: CASSQGITLSYEQYF.

The chain recombines TRBV19 with TRBJ2-1; 12 bases agree with TRBD2. J was trimmed by 2 bases and V by 1 base; bases with no gene match: 3. Germline CDR1 and CDR2: LNHDA and SQIVND (reference sequence). The CDR3 covers 17 residues. In DNA form, the CDR3 reads TGTGCCAGTAGTATAGGAACTAGCGGGAGGCCCTACAATGAGCAGTTCTTC. Translating gives CASSIGTSGRPYNEQFF.

This chain connects TRBV2 to TRBJ2-3; D is perhaps TRBD2 (5 bases). Looked up from germline, CDR1 is SNHLY and CDR2 is FYNNEI. V dropped 5 bases and J dropped 1 base, with 13 bases sitting between them. This CDR3 region has 15 residues. CDR3 in amino acids: CASSPYAGGTDTQYF. The CDR3 nucleotides read TGTGCCAGCAGTCCCTACGCCGGGGGCACAGATACGCAGTATTTT.

This chain links TRBV18 with TRBJ2-1; D unclear. V dropped 3 bases and J dropped 7 bases, with 4 bases sitting between them. Looked up from germline, CDR1 is KGHSH and CDR2 is LQKENI. CDR3 length: 11 residues. CDR3 DNA sequence: TGTGCCAGCTCACCGAGAAATGAGCAGTTCTTC. Protein sequence: CASSPRNEQFF.